This paragraph reports one T cell receptor (beta chain). This sample is drawn from a study of cytomegalovirus exposure and HLA in healthy donors. Trimming shortened V by 3 bases and J by 4 bases, and 8 bases separated the two germline ends. CDR1 is WNHNN, CDR2 SYGVQD, per germline (reference sequence). The CDR3 is made up of 13 amino acids. Using immunoSEQ multiplex PCR, the repertoire was profiled, and TCRdb retains in-frame clones only, with some absent. The table shows more than 110,000 clones, with 80% to 90% occurring only once. The sequenced sample consisted of PBMCs. This TCR came from a man between 18 and 29 years old in good health and CMV-seronegative. The rearrangement joins TRBV10-1 to TRBJ2-3, with D uncertain. DNA for the CDR3: TGCGCCAGCAGTGATAGTCTACCAGATACGCAGTATTTT. Its protein product is CASSDSLPDTQYF.